The 3 T cell receptor beta chains below all came from one sample that was sequenced in a study of cytotoxic CD8 clonotypes in ibrutinib-treated CLL. Only in-frame clones appear in the TCRdb table, and some are missing; sequencing was by immunoSEQ multiplex PCR. The sample has more than 110,000 clones; roughly three quarters are singletons. This sample comprised PBMCs, obtained after 24 months of ibrutinib treatment. The receptors come from a human donor with chronic lymphocytic leukemia.

The CDR3 sequence: CASSPPGPKAFF. In DNA, the CDR3 is TGTGCCAGCAGCCCCCCGGGGCCCAAAGCTTTCTTT. The genes are TRBV28 and TRBJ1-1; maybe TRBD1 (5 bases). The CDR3 sequence is 12 residues long. Germline assignment: CDR1 MDHEN and CDR2 SYDVKM. V was pared by 6 bases and J by 9 bases, with 14 bases between. Full variable domain (rest looked up from reference TRBV28 and TRBJ1-1): DVKVTQSSRYLVKRTGEKVFLECVQDMDHENMFWYRQDPGLGLRLIYFSYDVKMKEKGDIPEGYSVSREKKERFSLILESASTNQTSMYLCASSPPGPKAFFGQGTRLTVV.

The rearrangement uses TRBV4-3 and TRBJ2-7; no reliable D call. V lost 5 bases to trimming and J lost 3 bases, with 11 bases between them. The CDR3 runs to 13 residues. The germline gives CDR1 LGHNA, CDR2 YSLEER. CDR3 in amino acids: CASSTSPDYEQYF. The CDR3 DNA reads TGCGCCAGCAGCACCTCCCCCGACTACGAGCAGTACTTC.

The chain carries TRBV10-3 and TRBJ1-1; TRBD1 is a possible D gene (5 bases). This CDR3 contains 14 residues. V lost 6 bases, J lost 1 base, and 12 bases lay in between. The germline V gene encodes CDR1 ENHRY and CDR2 SYGVKD. The CDR3, as DNA: TGTGCCATCAGGTTCGACAGCGCGAACACTGAAGCTTTCTTT. Protein sequence: CAIRFDSANTEAFF.